Included here is one T cell receptor (beta chain) sequence, with context. Study processing details: By means of reference gene primer amplification, nucleated cell counts were estimated. Assay used: immunoSEQ multiplex PCR; TCRdb lists only in-frame clones, some missing. V and J calls and clone size follow that table, whereas D and trimming were derived from the DNA. The data show a few hundred thousand clones, about 90% seen once. Enrolled during active infection, Seattle patients were then followed longitudinally. The sample is drawn from a study of blood T cell repertoires in COVID-19. At the level of the study: From the United States, Italy and Spain came samples of acute and convalescent COVID-19. The cDNA or gDNA used as material had been derived from T cells, B-cell-depleted T cells, or PBMCs.

CDR3 length: 13 residues. Deletions cut 6 bases from V and 4 bases from J, with 12 bases between. This TCR was sampled from a woman under 40 with COVID-19, enrolled during active disease. The chain uses TRBV12-3 or TRBV12-4 and TRBJ1-2; possibly TRBD1 for D (5 bases). The specimen sequenced was peripheral blood. DNA of the CDR3: TGTGCCAGCAGATCCGACAGTAGCTATGGCTACACCTTC. Amino acids: CASRSDSSYGYTF.